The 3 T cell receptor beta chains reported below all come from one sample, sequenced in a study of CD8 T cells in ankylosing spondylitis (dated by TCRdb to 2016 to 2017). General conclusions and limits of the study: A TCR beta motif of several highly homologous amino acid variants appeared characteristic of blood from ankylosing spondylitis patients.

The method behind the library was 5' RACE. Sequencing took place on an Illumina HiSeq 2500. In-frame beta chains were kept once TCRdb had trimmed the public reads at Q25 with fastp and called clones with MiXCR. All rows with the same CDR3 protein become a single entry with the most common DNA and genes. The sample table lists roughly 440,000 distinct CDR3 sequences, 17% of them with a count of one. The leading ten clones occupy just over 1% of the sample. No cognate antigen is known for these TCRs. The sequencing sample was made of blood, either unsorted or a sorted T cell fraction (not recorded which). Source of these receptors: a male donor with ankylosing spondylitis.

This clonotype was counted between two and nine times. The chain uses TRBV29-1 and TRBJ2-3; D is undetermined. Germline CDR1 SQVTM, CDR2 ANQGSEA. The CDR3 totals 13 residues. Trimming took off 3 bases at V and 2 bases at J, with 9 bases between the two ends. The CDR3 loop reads CSVDVGFTDTQYF. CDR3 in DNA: TGCAGCGTTGATGTTGGGTTCACAGATACGCAGTATTTT.

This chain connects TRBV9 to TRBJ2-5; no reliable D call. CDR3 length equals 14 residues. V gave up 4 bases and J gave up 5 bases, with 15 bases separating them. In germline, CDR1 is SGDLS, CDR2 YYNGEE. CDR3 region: CASSPSLGRETQYF. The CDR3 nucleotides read TGTGCCAGCAGCCCCAGTTTGGGCAGGGAGACCCAGTACTTC. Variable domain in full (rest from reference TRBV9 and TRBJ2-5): DSGVTQTPKHLITATGQRVTLRCSPRSGDLSVYWYQQSLDQGLQFLIQYYNGEERAKGNILERFSAQQFPDLHSELNLSSLELGDSALYFCASSPSLGRETQYFGPGTRLLVL.

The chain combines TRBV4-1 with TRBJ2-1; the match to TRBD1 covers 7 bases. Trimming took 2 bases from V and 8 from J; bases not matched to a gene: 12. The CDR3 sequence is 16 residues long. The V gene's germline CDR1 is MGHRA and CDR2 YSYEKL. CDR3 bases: TGCGCCAGCAGCCAAATTAAATACAGGGGAGCGGATGAGCAGTTCTTC. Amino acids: CASSQIKYRGADEQFF.